The 9 T cell receptor beta chains in this list originate from one sample, sequenced in a study of control samples from healthy donors and cancer patients. Sequencing used immunoSEQ multiplex PCR; TCRdb keeps in-frame clones, though not all of them. The sample has under 60,000 clones; less than 95% are singletons. Sequenced: blood. These receptors were collected from a man aged 25-40 years in good health.

The chain is built from TRBV6-2 or TRBV6-3 and TRBJ1-5; D gene ambiguous. V lost 3 bases to trimming and J lost 2 bases, with 17 bases between them. The CDR3 length is 17 residues. CDR1 is MNHEY, CDR2 SVGEGT, per germline. The CDR3 region is CASSYYQDGPGNQPQHF. The CDR3 DNA reads as TGTGCCAGCAGTTATTATCAGGACGGACCAGGCAATCAGCCCCAGCATTTT.

The V and J genes are TRBV29-1 and TRBJ2-7; D could derive from TRBD1 or TRBD2 (5 bases each). The V end lost 6 bases, the J end lost 3 bases, and 15 bases lay between the germline ends. CDR3 size: 13 residues. Germline V gene lookup returns CDR1 SQVTM and CDR2 ANQGSEA. CDR3 sequence: CSVARTGLYEQYF. DNA of the CDR3: TGCAGCGTAGCCAGAACGGGGCTCTACGAGCAGTACTTC.

The V call is TRBV5-3, the J call TRBJ1-1; D possibly corresponds to TRBD1 (6 bases). TRBV5-3 is an ORF, and what it does is uncertain. This CDR3 region has 11 residues. V was trimmed by 7 bases and J by 3 bases, leaving 7 bases between them. CDR3 protein: CARGQYTEAFF. CDR3 DNA: TGTGCCAGAGGACAGTACACTGAAGCTTTCTTT.

V is TRBV19 and J is TRBJ2-1, with 7 bases matching TRBD2. V lost 10 bases, J lost 0 bases, and 9 bases stayed unmatched. Germline CDR1 is LNHDA and CDR2 is SQIVND (reference sequence). The CDR3 length is 15 residues. The CDR3, as DNA: TGTGCCACTACCCTAGCGGACAACTCCTACAATGAGCAGTTCTTC. The encoded protein is CATTLADNSYNEQFF.

V gene TRBV23-1 combines with J gene TRBJ2-1; 9 bases match TRBD2. Being an ORF, TRBV23-1 has a function that is uncertain. After removal of 6 bases from V and 8 bases from J, the junction contained 5 bases not matched to a gene. The CDR3 totals 13 residues. CDR3 sequence: CASSQAGGHEQFF. CDR3 DNA sequence: TGCGCCAGCAGCCAAGCGGGGGGACATGAGCAGTTCTTC.

This rearrangement joins TRBV20-1 to TRBJ1-1; no reliable D call. The germline CDR1 and CDR2 sequences are DFQATT and SNEGSKA (reference sequence). This CDR3 has 10 residues. Trimming took off 2 bases at V and 9 bases at J, with 7 bases between the two ends. The DNA of the CDR3 is TGCAGTGCTAGATCCCCCCAAGCTTTCTTT. It codes for CSARSPQAFF.

This chain joins TRBV11-3 and TRBJ1-5; 9 bases fit TRBD1. Germline V CDR1 and CDR2: SGHNT, YENEEA. The J segment lost 4 bases and the V segment lost 2 bases, leaving 3 bases of the junction unmatched. The CDR3 runs to 15 residues. Here the CDR3 DNA reads TGTGCCAGCAGCTTACTAGGGACAGGGAATCAGCCCCAGCATTTT. This gives the protein CASSLLGTGNQPQHF.

This chain connects TRBV4-2 to TRBJ2-7; possibly TRBD1 or TRBD2 for D (6 bases each). The germline V gene encodes CDR1 LGHNA and CDR2 YNFKEQ. The V end lost 2 bases, the J end lost 5 bases, and 10 bases lay between the germline ends. This CDR3 comprises 13 residues. Written as DNA, the CDR3 is TGTGCCAGCAGCCAAACAGGGAGGCACGAGCAGTACTTC. Its protein product is CASSQTGRHEQYF.

V is TRBV7-3 and J is TRBJ2-2, with D maybe TRBD2 (5 bases). Trimming removed 0 bases at V and 4 bases at J, with 18 bases between. This CDR3 region has 18 residues. CDR1 SGHTA and CDR2 FQGTGA come from the germline V gene. In DNA, the CDR3 is TGTGCCAGCAGCTTAACCAAGAGGGATGCATTTGGCACCGGGGAGCTGTTTTTT. It codes for CASSLTKRDAFGTGELFF.